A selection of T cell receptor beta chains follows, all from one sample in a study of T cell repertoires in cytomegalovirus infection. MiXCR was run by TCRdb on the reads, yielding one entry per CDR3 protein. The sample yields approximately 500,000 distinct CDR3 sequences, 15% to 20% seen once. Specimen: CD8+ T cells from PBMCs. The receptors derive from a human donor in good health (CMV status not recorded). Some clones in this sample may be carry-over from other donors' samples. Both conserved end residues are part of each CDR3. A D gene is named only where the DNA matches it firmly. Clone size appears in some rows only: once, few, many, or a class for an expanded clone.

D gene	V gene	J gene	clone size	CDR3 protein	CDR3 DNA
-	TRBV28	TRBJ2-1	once	CASSFWGSYYNEPFF	TGTGCCAGCAGTTTTTGGGGGAGCTACTACAATGAGCCGTTCTTC
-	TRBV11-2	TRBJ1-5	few	CASNSKDGLSSNQPQHF	TGTGCCAGCAACTCAAAAGACGGATTATCTAGCAATCAGCCCCAGCATTTT
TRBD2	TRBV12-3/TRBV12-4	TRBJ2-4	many	CASSLGTSGRARDIQYF	TGTGCCAGCAGTTTAGGGACTAGCGGGAGGGCCAGGGACATTCAGTACTTC
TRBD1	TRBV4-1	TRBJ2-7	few	CASSQGMDRYFEQYF	TGCGCCAGCAGCCAAGGGATGGACAGGTACTTCGAGCAGTACTTC
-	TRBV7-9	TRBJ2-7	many	CASSSPAQSYEQYF	TGTGCCAGCAGCTCCCCGGCACAGAGTTACGAGCAGTACTTC
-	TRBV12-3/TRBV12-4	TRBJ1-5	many	CASTPGHISGQPQHF	TGTGCCAGCACTCCGGGACATATTAGTGGTCAGCCCCAGCATTTT
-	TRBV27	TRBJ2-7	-	CASSPSRREQYF	TGTGCCAGCAGTCCCTCGCGCCGCGAGCAGTACTTC
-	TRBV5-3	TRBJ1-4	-	CASSLSDTNEKLFF	TGTGCCAGCAGCCTCAGCGATACTAATGAAAAACTGTTTTTT
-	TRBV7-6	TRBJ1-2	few	CASSFSAYGRGYTF	TGTGCCAGCAGCTTCTCAGCGTATGGTCGTGGCTACACCTTC
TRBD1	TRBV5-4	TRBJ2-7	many	CASSLNPDRAHEQYF	TGTGCCAGCAGCCTTAACCCTGACAGGGCCCACGAGCAGTACTTC
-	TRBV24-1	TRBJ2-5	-	CATRGRGQETQYF	TGTGCCACCAGGGGGAGGGGGCAAGAGACCCAGTACTTC
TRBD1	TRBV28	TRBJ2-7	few	CASSLTPGGNYEQYF	TGTGCCAGCAGTTTAACCCCAGGGGGCAACTACGAGCAGTACTTC
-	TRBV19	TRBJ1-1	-	CASSISPLDTAIMNTEAFF	TGTGCCAGTAGTATTTCCCCCCTGGACACCGCAATCATGAACACTGAAGCTTTCTTT
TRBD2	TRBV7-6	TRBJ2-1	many	CASSFRSGTSGRSEQFF	TGTGCCAGCAGCTTTCGATCCGGGACTAGCGGGAGAAGTGAGCAGTTCTTC
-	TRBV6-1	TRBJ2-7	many	CASSDEYPEQYF	TGTGCCAGCAGTGACGAATATCCCGAGCAGTACTTC
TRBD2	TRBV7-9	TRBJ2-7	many	CASREGLADTYEQYF	TGTGCCAGCAGGGAGGGACTAGCTGATACCTACGAGCAGTACTTC
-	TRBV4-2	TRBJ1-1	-	CASSQDRAGRYTEAFF	TGTGCCAGCAGCCAAGATCGGGCGGGCCGATACACTGAAGCTTTCTTT
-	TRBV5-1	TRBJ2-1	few	CASSRTGTLFDNEQFF	TGCGCCAGCAGCCGGACCGGGACCCTTTTTGACAATGAGCAGTTCTTC
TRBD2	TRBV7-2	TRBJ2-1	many	CASSFAGVYNEQFF	TGTGCCAGCAGCTTCGCGGGGGTCTACAATGAGCAGTTCTTC